This TCR beta chain is drawn from a study of a mutant IDH1 vaccine in newly diagnosed glioma. Study-level background: Scheduled for weeks 1, 3, 5, 7, 11, 15, 19 and 23, eight vaccinations were given to patients. The initiation of vaccination occurred 4-6 weeks after radiotherapy alone, or with temozolomide cycles. Earlier therapy was either radiotherapy, temozolomide, or both, and most got both.

The V gene's germline CDR1 is MGHRA and CDR2 YSYEKL. This CDR3 region has 16 residues. V was trimmed by 3 bases and J by 5 bases, leaving 16 bases between them. This table comes from immunoSEQ multiplex PCR, and its TCRdb copy is limited to in-frame clones, with some not included. This table has about 66,000 clones, about 84% appearing once. Study-level findings and limits: Detectable vaccine-induced immune responses arose in around 93% of patients.

As to this clone: What it binds is not known.

The time point: week 11, during vaccination. Mutant IDH1 20-mer peptide, at 300 ug, made up each vaccine dose, with topical imiquimod. The sequence was collected from a man aged 30 to 45 with glioma. Sequencing was performed on PBMCs, taken from a glioma patient whose treatment included an IDH1 peptide vaccine. V gene TRBV4-1 combines with J gene TRBJ2-2; D possibly uses TRBD1 or TRBD2 (5 bases each). The CDR3 nucleotides read TGCGCCAGCAGCCAGTCATCGGGGCCGGATACCGGGGAGCTGTTTTTT. Translated: CASSQSSGPDTGELFF.